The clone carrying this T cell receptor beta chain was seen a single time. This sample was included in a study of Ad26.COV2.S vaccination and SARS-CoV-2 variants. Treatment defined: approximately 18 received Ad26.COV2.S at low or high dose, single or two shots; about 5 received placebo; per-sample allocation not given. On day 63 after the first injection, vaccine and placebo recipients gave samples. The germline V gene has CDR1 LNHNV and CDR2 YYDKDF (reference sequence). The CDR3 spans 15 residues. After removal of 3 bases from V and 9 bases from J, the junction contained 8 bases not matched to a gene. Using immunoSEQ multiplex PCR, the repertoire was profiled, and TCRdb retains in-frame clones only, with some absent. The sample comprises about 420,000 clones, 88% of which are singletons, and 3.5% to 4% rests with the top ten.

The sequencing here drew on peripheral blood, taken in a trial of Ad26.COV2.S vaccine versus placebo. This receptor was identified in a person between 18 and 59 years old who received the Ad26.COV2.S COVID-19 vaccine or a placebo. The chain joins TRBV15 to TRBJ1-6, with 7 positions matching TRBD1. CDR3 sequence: CATSRPEGAFSPLHF. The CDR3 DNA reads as TGTGCCACCAGCAGGCCGGAGGGGGCCTTTTCACCCCTCCACTTT. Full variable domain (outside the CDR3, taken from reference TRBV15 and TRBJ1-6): DAMVIQNPRYQVTQFGKPVTLSCSQTLNHNVMYWYQQKSSQAPKLLFHYYDKDFNNEADTPDNFQSRRPNTSFCFLDIRSPGLGDTAMYLCATSRPEGAFSPLHFGNGTRLTVT.